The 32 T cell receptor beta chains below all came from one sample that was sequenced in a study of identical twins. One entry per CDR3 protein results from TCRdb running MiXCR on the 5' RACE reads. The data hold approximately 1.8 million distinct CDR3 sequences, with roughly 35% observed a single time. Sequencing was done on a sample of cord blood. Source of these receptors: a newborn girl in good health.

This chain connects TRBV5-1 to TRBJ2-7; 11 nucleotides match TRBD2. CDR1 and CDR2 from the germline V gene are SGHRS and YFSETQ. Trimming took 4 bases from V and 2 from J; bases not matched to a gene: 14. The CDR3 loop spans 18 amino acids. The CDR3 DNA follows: TGCGCCAGCAGCACACGCCCAACTAGCGGGGGCCAAACCTACGAGCAGTACTTC. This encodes CASSTRPTSGGQTYEQYF. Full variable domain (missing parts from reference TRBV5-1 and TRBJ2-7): KAGVTQTPRYLIKTRGQQVTLSCSPISGHRSVSWYQQTPGQGLQFLFEYFSETQRNKGNFPGRFSGRQFSNSRSEMNVSTLELGDSALYLCASSTRPTSGGQTYEQYFGPGTRLTVT.

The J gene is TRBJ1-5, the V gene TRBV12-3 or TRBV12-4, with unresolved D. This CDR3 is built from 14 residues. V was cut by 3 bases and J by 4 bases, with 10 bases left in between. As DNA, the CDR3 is TGTGCCAGCAGTTTTAAGGGCCAGAATCAGCCCCAGCATTTT. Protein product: CASSFKGQNQPQHF.

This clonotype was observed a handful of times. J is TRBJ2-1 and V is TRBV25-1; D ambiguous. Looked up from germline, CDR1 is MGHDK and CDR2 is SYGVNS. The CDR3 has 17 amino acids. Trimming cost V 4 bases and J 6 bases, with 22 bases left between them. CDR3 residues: CASSVRSQRPNLNEQFF. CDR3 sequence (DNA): TGTGCCAGCAGTGTACGGTCCCAGCGACCCAACCTCAATGAGCAGTTCTTC. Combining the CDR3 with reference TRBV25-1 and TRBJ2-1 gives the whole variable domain EADIYQTPRYLVIGTGKKITLECSQTMGHDKMYWYQQDPGMELHLIHYSYGVNSTEKGDLSSESTVSRIRTEHFPLTLESARPSHTSQYLCASSVRSQRPNLNEQFFGPGTRLTVL.

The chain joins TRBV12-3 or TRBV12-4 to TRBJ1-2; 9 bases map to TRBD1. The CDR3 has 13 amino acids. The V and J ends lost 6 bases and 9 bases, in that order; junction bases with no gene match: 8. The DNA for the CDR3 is TGTGCCAGCAGCCCTCGGACAGGGGCGAGCTACACCTTC. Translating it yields CASSPRTGASYTF.

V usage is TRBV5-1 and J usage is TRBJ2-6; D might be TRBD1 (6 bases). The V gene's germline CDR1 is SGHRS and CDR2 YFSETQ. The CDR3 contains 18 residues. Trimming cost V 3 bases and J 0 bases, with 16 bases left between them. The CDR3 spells CASSSRDNYGSGANVLTF. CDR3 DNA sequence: TGCGCCAGCAGCTCCCGGGACAACTATGGCTCTGGGGCCAACGTCCTGACTTTC.

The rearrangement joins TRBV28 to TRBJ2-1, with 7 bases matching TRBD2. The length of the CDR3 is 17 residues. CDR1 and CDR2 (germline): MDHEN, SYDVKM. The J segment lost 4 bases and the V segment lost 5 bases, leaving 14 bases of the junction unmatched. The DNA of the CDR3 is TGTGCCAGCAGTCCCCCCAGAACTAGCGAGAGGTACAATGAGCAGTTCTTC. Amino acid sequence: CASSPPRTSERYNEQFF. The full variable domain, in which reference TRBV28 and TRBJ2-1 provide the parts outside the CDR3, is DVKVTQSSRYLVKRTGEKVFLECVQDMDHENMFWYRQDPGLGLRLIYFSYDVKMKEKGDIPEGYSVSREKKERFSLILESASTNQTSMYLCASSPPRTSERYNEQFFGPGTRLTVL.

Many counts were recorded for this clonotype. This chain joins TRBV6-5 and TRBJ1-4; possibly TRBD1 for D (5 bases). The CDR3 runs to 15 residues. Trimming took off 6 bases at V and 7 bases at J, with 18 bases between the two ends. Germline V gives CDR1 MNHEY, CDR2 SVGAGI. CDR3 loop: CASRLSTANGEKLFF. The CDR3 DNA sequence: TGTGCCAGCAGATTATCGACAGCCAACGGTGAAAAACTGTTTTTT.

The CDR3 region is CASRGQEGFNYGYTF. In DNA, the CDR3 is TGTGCCAGCAGGGGACAGGAGGGATTCAACTATGGCTACACCTTC. The chain carries TRBV7-9 and TRBJ1-2; 8 bases map to TRBD1. CDR1 and CDR2 from the germline V gene are SEHNR and FQNEAQ (reference sequence). This CDR3 contains 15 residues. V shed 6 bases and J 2 bases; nucleotides not matched to a gene: 8.

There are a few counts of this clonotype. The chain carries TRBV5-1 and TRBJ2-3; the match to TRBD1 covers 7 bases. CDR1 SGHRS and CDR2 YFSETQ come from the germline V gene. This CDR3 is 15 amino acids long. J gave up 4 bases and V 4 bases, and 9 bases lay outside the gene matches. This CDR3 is CASSPRTGFADTQYF. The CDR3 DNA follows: TGCGCCAGCAGCCCGCGGACAGGTTTTGCAGATACGCAGTATTTT.

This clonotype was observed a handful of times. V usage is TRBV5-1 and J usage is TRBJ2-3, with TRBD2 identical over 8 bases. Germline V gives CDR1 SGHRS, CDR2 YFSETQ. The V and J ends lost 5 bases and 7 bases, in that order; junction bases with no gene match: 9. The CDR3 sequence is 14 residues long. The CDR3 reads CASSKAGGVNTQYF. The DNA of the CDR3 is TGCGCCAGCAGTAAGGCGGGAGGAGTAAATACGCAGTATTTT.

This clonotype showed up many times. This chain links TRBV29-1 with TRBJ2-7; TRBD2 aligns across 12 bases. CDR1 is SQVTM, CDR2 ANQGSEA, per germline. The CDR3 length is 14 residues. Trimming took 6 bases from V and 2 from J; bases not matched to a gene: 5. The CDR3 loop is CSVNLAGGPYEQYF. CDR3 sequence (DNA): TGCAGCGTGAATCTAGCGGGGGGGCCCTACGAGCAGTACTTC.

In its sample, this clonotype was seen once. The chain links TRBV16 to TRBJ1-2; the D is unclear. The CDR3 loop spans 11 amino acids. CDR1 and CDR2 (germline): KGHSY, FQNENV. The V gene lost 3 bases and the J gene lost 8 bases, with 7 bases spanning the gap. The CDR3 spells CASSQSKGYTF. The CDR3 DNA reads TGTGCCAGCAGCCAGAGTAAGGGCTACACCTTC.

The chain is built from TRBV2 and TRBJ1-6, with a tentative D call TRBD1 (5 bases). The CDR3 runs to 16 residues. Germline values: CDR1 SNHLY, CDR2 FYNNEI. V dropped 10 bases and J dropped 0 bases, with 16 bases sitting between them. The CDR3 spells CANSPRQSSYNSPLHF. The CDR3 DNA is TGTGCCAACAGCCCCAGACAGAGCTCCTATAATTCACCCCTCCACTTT.

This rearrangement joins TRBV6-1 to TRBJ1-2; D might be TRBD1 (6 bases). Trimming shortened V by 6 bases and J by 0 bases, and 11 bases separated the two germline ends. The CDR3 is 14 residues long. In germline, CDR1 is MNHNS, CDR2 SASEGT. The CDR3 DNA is TGTGCCAGCAGGGGGGGCTCGACTAACTATGGCTACACCTTC. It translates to CASRGGSTNYGYTF.

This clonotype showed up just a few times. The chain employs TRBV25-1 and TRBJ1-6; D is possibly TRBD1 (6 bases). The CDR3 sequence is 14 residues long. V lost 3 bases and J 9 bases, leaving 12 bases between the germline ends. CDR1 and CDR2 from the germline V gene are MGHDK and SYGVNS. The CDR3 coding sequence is TGTGCCAGCAGTGACAGGGGTATGAGTTCACCCCTCCACTTT. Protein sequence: CASSDRGMSSPLHF.

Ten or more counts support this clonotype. The CDR3, as DNA: TGCGCCAGCAGTGGGGCAGGGAACTATGGCTACACCTTC. As protein: CASSGAGNYGYTF. This chain links TRBV10-2 with TRBJ1-2, with D maybe TRBD1 (5 bases). Germline CDR1 and CDR2: WSHSY and SAAADI. This CDR3 has 13 amino acids. V was clipped by 4 bases and J by 2 bases, with 8 bases between them.

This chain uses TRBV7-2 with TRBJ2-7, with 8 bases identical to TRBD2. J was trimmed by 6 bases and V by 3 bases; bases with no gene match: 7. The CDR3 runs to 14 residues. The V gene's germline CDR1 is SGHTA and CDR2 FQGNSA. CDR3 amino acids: CASSFSAREAEQYF. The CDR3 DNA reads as TGTGCCAGCAGCTTTTCTGCGCGGGAGGCCGAGCAGTACTTC.

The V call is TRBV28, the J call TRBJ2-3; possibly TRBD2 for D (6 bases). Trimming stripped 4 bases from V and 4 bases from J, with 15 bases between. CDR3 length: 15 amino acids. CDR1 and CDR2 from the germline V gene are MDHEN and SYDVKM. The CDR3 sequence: CASSCGNNRADTQYF. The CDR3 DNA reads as TGTGCCAGCAGTTGCGGGAATAACCGGGCAGATACGCAGTATTTT.

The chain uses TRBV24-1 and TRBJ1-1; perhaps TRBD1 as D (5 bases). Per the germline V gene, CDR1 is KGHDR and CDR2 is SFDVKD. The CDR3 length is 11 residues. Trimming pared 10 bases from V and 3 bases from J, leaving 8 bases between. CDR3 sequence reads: CATGGDTEAFF. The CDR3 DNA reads TGTGCCACTGGAGGGGACACTGAAGCTTTCTTT.

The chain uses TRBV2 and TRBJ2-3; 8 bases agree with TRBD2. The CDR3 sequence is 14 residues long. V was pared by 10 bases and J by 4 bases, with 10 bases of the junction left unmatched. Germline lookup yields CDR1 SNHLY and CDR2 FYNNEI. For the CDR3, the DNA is TGTGCCACCCGAGAGCGGGGGAGCGCAGATACGCAGTATTTT. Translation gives CATRERGSADTQYF. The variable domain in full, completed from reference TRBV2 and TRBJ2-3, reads EPEVTQTPSHQVTQMGQEVILRCVPISNHLYFYWYRQILGQKVEFLVSFYNNEISEKSEIFDDQFSVERPDGSNFTLKIRSTKLEDSAMYFCATRERGSADTQYFGPGTRLTVL.

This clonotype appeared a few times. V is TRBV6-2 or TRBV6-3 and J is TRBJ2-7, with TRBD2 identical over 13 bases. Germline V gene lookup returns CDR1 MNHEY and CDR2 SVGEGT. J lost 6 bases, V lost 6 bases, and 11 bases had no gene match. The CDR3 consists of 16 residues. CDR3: CASRQRLAGGGVEQYF. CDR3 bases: TGTGCCAGCAGACAGCGACTAGCGGGAGGAGGCGTCGAGCAGTACTTC.

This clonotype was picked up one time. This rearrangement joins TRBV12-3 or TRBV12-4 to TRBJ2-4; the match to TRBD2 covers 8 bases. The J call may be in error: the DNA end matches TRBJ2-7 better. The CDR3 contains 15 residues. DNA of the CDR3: TGTGCCAGCAGTCCTAGAAGCGGGGGTGGTTACGAGCAGTACTTC. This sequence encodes CASSPRSGGGYEQYF.

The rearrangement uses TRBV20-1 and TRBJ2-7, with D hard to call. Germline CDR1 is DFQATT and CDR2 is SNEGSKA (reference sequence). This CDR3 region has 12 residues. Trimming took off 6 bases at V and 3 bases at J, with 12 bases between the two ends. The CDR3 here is CSAHDGIYEQYF. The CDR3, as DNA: TGCAGTGCGCACGACGGTATCTACGAGCAGTACTTC.

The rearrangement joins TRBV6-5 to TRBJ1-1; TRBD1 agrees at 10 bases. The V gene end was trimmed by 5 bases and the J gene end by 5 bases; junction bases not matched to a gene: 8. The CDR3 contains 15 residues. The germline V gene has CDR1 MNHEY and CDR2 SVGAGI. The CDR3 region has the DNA TGTGCCAGCAGTCCCCTGACAGGGGGCCGAACTGAAGCTTTCTTT. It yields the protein CASSPLTGGRTEAFF.

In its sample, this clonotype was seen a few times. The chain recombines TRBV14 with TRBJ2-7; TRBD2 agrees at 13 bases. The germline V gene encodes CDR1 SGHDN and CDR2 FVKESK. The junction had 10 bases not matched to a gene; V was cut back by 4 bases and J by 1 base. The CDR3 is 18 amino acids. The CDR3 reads CASSRTSGSPLLSYEQYF. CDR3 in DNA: TGTGCCAGCAGCCGGACTAGCGGGAGCCCCTTATTATCCTACGAGCAGTACTTC.

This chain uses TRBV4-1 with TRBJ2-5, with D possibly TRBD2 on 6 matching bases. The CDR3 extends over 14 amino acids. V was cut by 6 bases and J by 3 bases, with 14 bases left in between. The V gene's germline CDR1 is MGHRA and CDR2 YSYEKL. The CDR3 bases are TGCGCCAGCAGTCGCCTGGGACTGAAAGAGACCCAGTACTTC. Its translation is CASSRLGLKETQYF.

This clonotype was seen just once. The CDR3, as DNA: TGTGCCAGCAGCCCACGTCTGGGCGTGGATGAGCTAGAGCAGTACTTC. This gives the protein CASSPRLGVDELEQYF. The genes are TRBV9 and TRBJ2-7; D gene ambiguous. The CDR3 loop spans 16 amino acids. V gave up 4 bases and J gave up 7 bases, with 24 bases separating them. Germline CDR1 SGDLS, CDR2 YYNGEE.

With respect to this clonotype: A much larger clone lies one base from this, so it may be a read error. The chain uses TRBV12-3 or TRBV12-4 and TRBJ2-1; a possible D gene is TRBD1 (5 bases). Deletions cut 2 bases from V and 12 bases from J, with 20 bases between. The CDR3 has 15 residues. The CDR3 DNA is TGTGCCAGCAGTTTACGGAAGTACCCCGGTACAGGGCAGTTCTTC. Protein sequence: CASSLRKYPGTGQFF.

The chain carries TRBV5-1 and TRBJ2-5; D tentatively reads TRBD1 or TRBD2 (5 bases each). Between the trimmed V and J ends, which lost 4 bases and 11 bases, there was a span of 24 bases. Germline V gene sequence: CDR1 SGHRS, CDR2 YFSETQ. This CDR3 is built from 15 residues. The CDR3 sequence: CASSATGTPMEEQYF. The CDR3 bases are TGCGCCAGCAGCGCCACCGGGACCCCCATGGAGGAGCAGTACTTC.

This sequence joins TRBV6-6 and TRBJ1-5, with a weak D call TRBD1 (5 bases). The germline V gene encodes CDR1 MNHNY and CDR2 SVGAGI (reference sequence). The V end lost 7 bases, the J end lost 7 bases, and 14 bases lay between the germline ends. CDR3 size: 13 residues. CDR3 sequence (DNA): TGTGCCAGCACCTTAGGGGTGGAACAGCCCCAGCATTTT. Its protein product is CASTLGVEQPQHF.

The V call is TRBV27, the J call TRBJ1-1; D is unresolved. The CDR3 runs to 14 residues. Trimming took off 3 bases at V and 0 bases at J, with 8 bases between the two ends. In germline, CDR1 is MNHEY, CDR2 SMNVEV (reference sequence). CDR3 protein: CASSLSPVNTEAFF. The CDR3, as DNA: TGTGCCAGCAGTTTGAGTCCGGTGAACACTGAAGCTTTCTTT.

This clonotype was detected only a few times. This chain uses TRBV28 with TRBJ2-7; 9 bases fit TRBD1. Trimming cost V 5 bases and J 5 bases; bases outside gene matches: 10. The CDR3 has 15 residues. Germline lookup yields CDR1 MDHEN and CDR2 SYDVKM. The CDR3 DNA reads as TGTGCCAGCAGTCCCCCCGACAGGGGGAAACACGAGCAGTACTTC. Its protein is CASSPPDRGKHEQYF.